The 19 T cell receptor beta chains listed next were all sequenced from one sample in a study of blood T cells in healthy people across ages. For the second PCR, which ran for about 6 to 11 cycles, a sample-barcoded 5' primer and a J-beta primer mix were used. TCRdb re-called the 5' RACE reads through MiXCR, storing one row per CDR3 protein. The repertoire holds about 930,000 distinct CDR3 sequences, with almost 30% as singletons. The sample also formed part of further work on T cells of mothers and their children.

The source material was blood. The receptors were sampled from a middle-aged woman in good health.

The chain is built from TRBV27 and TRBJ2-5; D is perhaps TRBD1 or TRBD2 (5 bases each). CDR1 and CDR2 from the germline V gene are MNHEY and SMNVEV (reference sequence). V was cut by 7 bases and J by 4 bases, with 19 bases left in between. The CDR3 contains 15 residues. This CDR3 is CASIPSGPLGETQYF. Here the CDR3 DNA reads TGTGCCAGCATCCCTTCGGGACCACTTGGAGAGACCCAGTACTTC.

CDR3 DNA sequence: TGCAGTGCTATTAGCGGGGGGGCTCTCGAGCAGTTCTTC. As protein: CSAISGGALEQFF. The chain recombines TRBV20-1 with TRBJ2-1; 11 bases map to TRBD2. CDR3 size: 13 residues. Germline-derived CDR1 and CDR2 are DFQATT and SNEGSKA (reference sequence). The J segment lost 10 bases and the V segment lost 4 bases, leaving 6 bases of the junction unmatched.

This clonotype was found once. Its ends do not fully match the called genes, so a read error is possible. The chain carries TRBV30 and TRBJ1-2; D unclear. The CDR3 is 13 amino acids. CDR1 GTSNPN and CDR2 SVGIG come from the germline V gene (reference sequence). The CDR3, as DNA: TGTGCCTGGAGTAATGGCATCAACTATGGCTGCACCTTC. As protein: CAWSNGINYGCTF.

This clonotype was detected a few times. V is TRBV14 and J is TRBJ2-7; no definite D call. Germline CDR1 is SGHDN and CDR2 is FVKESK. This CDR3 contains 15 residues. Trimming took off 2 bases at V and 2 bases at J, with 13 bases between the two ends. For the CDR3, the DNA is TGTGCCAGCAGCCAAAGGTGGGGTCTTACCTACGAGCAGTACTTC. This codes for CASSQRWGLTYEQYF.

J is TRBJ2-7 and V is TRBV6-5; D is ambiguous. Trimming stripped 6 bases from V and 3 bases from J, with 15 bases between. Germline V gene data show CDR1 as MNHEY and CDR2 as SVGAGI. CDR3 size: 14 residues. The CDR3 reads CASSQSKGGYEQYF. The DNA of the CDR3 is TGTGCCAGCAGCCAAAGTAAGGGCGGCTACGAGCAGTACTTC.

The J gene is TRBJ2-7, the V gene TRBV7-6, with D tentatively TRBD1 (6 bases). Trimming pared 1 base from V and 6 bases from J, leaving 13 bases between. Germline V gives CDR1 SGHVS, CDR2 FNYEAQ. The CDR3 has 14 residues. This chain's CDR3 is CASSLGTDEGEQYF. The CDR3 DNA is TGTGCCAGCAGCTTAGGGACAGACGAGGGCGAGCAGTACTTC.

This chain's CDR3 is CATSDPDYLNEQFF. CDR3 bases: TGTGCCACCAGTGATCCTGACTACCTCAATGAGCAGTTCTTC. This chain links TRBV24-1 with TRBJ2-1; perhaps TRBD2 as D (5 bases). Trimming stripped 3 bases from V and 6 bases from J, with 11 bases between. Germline V lookup: CDR1 KGHDR, CDR2 SFDVKD. CDR3 length equals 14 residues.

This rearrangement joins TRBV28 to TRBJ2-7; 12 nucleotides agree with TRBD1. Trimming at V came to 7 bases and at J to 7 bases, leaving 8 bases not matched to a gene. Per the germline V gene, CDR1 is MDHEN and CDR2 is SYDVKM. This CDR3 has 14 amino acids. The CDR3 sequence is CASMSGQGAREQYF. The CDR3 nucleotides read TGTGCCAGCATGTCGGGACAGGGGGCCCGGGAGCAGTACTTC. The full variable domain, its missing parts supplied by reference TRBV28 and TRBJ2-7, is DVKVTQSSRYLVKRTGEKVFLECVQDMDHENMFWYRQDPGLGLRLIYFSYDVKMKEKGDIPEGYSVSREKKERFSLILESASTNQTSMYLCASMSGQGAREQYFGPGTRLTVT.

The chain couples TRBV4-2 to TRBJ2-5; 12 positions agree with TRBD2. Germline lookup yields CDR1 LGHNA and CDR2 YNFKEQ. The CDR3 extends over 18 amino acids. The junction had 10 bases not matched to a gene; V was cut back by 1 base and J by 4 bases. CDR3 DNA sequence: TGTGCCAGCAGCCAAGGACTAGCGGGGGCGAATACGCGAGAGACCCAGTACTTC. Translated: CASSQGLAGANTRETQYF.

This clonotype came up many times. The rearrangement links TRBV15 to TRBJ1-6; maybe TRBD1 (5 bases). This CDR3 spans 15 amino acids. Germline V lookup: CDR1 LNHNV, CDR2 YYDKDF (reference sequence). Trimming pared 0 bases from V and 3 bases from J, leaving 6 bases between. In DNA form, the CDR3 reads TGTGCCACCAGCAGAGAAAGGGGCTATAATTCACCCCTCCACTTT. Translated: CATSRERGYNSPLHF.

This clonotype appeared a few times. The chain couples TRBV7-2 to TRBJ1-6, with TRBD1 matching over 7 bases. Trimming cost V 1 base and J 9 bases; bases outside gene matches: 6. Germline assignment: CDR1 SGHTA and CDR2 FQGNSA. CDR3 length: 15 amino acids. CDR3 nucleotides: TGTGCCAGCAGCTTAGGTAGGGGGCGCGTTTCACCCCTCCACTTT. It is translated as CASSLGRGRVSPLHF.

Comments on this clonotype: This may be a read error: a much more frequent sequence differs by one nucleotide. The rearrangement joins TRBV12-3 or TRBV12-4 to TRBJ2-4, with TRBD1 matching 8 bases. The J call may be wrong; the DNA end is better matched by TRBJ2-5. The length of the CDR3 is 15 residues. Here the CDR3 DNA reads TGTGCCAGCAGTCCTCGACAGGGGATGCGAGAGACCCAGTACTTC. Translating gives CASSPRQGMRETQYF.

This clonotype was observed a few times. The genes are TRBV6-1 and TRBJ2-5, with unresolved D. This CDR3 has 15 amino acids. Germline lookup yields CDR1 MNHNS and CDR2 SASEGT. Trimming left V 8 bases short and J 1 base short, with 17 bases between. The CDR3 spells CASRPEGLSQETQYF. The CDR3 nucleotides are TGTGCCAGCCGCCCGGAAGGGTTAAGCCAAGAGACCCAGTACTTC.

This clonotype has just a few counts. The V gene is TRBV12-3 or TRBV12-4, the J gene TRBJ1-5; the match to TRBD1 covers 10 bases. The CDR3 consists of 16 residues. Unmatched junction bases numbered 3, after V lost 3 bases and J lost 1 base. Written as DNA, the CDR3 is TGTGCCAGCAGTTTCGGGGACAGGGGAAGCAATCAGCCCCAGCATTTT. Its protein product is CASSFGDRGSNQPQHF.

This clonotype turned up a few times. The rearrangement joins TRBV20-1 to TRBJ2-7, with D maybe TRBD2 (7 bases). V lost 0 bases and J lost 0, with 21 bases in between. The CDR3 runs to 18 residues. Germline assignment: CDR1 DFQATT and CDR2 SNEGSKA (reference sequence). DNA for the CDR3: TGCAGTGCTAGAGATACGGCTGGCGGGGGCCGCAGCTCCTACGAGCAGTACTTC. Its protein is CSARDTAGGGRSSYEQYF.

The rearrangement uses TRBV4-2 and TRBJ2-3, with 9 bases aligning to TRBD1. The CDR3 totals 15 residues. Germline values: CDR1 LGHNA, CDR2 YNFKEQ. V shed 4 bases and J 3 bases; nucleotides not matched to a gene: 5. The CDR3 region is CASSPRTGETDTQYF. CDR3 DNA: TGTGCCAGCAGCCCGCGGACAGGGGAAACAGATACGCAGTATTTT.

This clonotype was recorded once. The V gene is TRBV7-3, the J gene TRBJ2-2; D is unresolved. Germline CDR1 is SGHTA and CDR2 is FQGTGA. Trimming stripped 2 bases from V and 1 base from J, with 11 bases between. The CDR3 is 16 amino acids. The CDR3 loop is CASSLFDSKNTGELFF. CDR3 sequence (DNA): TGTGCCAGCAGCTTATTCGACTCAAAGAACACCGGGGAGCTGTTTTTT.

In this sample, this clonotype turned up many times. CDR3 region: CASSQTTGQYF. CDR3 DNA: TGTGCCAGCAGTCAGACGACAGGGCAGTACTTC. This sequence joins TRBV6-2 or TRBV6-3 and TRBJ2-7; D might be TRBD1 (6 bases). Trimming took off 5 bases at V and 9 bases at J, with 11 bases between the two ends. This CDR3 has 11 residues. From germline, CDR1 is MNHEY and CDR2 SVGEGT.

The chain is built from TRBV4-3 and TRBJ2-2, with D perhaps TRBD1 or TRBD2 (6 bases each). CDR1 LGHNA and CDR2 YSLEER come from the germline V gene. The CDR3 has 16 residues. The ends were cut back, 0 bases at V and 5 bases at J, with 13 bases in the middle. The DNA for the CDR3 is TGCGCCAGCAGCCAAGATTTAGGGGGGCCGACCGGGGAGCTGTTTTTT. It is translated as CASSQDLGGPTGELFF.